This T cell receptor beta chain is from a study of T cell repertoires in cytomegalovirus infection. Overall study context: Both recently identified HLA-C-restricted and well-studied HLA-B-restricted CMV epitopes were used in the study. TCR beta signatures that were public indicated CMV infection and matching HLA type. Findings of the study overall: HLA-C-restricted TCR beta clonotypes specific for CMV led the ex vivo response. Based on cumulative public TCR beta family frequency, carriers of CMV plus the relevant HLA were identified.

V was pared by 4 bases and J by 1 base, with 13 bases between. This CDR3 contains 15 residues. Germline values: CDR1 SGHTA, CDR2 FQGNSA. Of note for this clonotype: Antigen: not known.

MiXCR, applied by TCRdb to the reads, yields one record per CDR3 protein. Of tens of thousands of distinct CDR3 sequences listed, 45% to 55% are singletons. The genes are TRBV7-2 and TRBJ1-1; D remains unclear. The sample in question was CD8+ T cells from cultured PBMCs, obtained from culture after CMV antigen stimulation. This receptor was identified in a human donor in good health (CMV status not recorded). Some clones in this sample may be carry-over from other donors' samples. The CDR3 coding sequence is TGTGCCAGCAGCTCACGACGGGGTGGGAACACTGAAGCTTTCTTT. Encoded protein: CASSSRRGGNTEAFF.